What follows are 19 T cell receptor beta chains derived from one specimen sequenced in a study of blood T cell repertoires in COVID-19. Data came from immunoSEQ multiplex PCR; TCRdb stores just in-frame clones and leaves some out. The sample has about 370,000 clones, 80% to 95% seen once. The sequencing sample was made of PBMCs or T cells enriched from blood (not recorded which). These receptors were collected from a woman between 40 and 50 years old who had been exposed to COVID-19.

This chain connects TRBV18 to TRBJ1-2, with D maybe TRBD1 (6 bases). Trimming removed 2 bases from V and 4 bases from J, with 14 bases in between. In germline, CDR1 is KGHSH, CDR2 LQKENI. This CDR3 has 15 residues. The CDR3 region is CASSPEGQPTYGYTF. The DNA of the CDR3 is TGTGCCAGCTCACCAGAAGGACAGCCAACCTATGGCTACACCTTC. The entire variable domain, with the rest obtained from reference TRBV18 and TRBJ1-2, is as follows: NAGVMQNPRHLVRRRGQEARLRCSPMKGHSHVYWYRQLPEEGLKFMVYLQKENIIDESGMPKERFSAEFPKEGPSILRIQQVVRGDSAAYFCASSPEGQPTYGYTFGSGTRLTVV.

This clone has only one observation. The chain is built from TRBV19 and TRBJ1-4; no reliable D call. Looked up from germline, CDR1 is LNHDA and CDR2 is SQIVND (reference sequence). This CDR3 is 15 amino acids long. The germline V and J ends were trimmed by 5 bases and 0 bases, with 10 bases remaining between them. The CDR3 DNA sequence: TGTGCCAGTAGTCTGACATTCTCAACTAATGAAAAACTGTTTTTT. Its translation: CASSLTFSTNEKLFF. The whole variable domain, filled in from reference TRBV19 and TRBJ1-4, reads DGGITQSPKYLFRKEGQNVTLSCEQNLNHDAMYWYRQDPGQGLRLIYYSQIVNDFQKGDIAEGYSVSREKKESFPLTVTSAQKNPTAFYLCASSLTFSTNEKLFFGSGTQLSVL.

The V call is TRBV30, the J call TRBJ2-1; no definite D call. Per germline, CDR1 GTSNPN and CDR2 SVGIG (reference sequence). The CDR3 is 12 residues long. V was clipped by 2 bases and J by 5 bases, with 7 bases between them. CDR3 coding DNA: TGTGCCTGGAGTCGAACAAACAATGAGCAGTTCTTC. This translates into CAWSRTNNEQFF.

The count of this clone is one. The CDR3 region has the DNA TGTGCCAGCAGCTTGGGGACTAGCGGAAACACCGGGGAGCTGTTTTTT. Protein sequence: CASSLGTSGNTGELFF. This chain links TRBV5-4 with TRBJ2-2, with 10 bases that match TRBD2. V was pared by 0 bases and J by 2 bases, with 1 base of the junction left unmatched. CDR1 is SGHNT and CDR2 is YYREEE in the germline V gene (reference sequence). This CDR3 spans 16 amino acids.

The J gene is TRBJ1-1, the V gene TRBV6-2 or TRBV6-3; 11 nucleotides align to TRBD1. The CDR3 has 16 residues. After removal of 6 bases from V and 1 base from J, the junction contained 7 bases not matched to a gene. In germline, CDR1 is MNHEY, CDR2 SVGEGT. CDR3 DNA: TGTGCCAGCAGCCCTCGGACAGGGGGCCAGAACACTGAAGCTTTCTTT. Amino acids: CASSPRTGGQNTEAFF.

The DNA of the CDR3 is TGTGCCAGCAGCCCAAATTCGGGACACCGTAGCTACGAGCAGTACTTC. It translates to CASSPNSGHRSYEQYF. This rearrangement joins TRBV7-9 to TRBJ2-7, with D perhaps matching TRBD1 (6 bases). Germline assignment: CDR1 SEHNR and CDR2 FQNEAQ (reference sequence). The CDR3 is 16 residues long. Deletions cut 5 bases from V and 3 bases from J, with 20 bases between. Full variable domain (remainder filled in from reference TRBV7-9 and TRBJ2-7): DTGVSQNPRHKITKRGQNVTFRCDPISEHNRLYWYRQTLGQGPEFLTYFQNEAQLEKSRLLSDRFSAERPKGSFSTLEIQRTEQGDSAMYLCASSPNSGHRSYEQYFGPGTRLTVT.

CDR3 region: CASSPRLAGGPNGGELFF. The DNA for the CDR3 is TGTGCCAGCAGCCCGCGACTAGCGGGGGGCCCGAACGGCGGGGAGCTGTTTTTT. V gene TRBV7-3 combines with J gene TRBJ2-2, with 13 nucleotides matching TRBD2. The germline CDR1 and CDR2 sequences are SGHTA and FQGTGA. V trimming: 5 bases; J trimming: 7 bases; junction bases outside the gene matches: 13. CDR3 length equals 18 residues.

The chain carries TRBV5-1 and TRBJ2-1; 9 bases map to TRBD2. V lost 0 bases to trimming and J lost 5 bases; unmatched junction nucleotides: 6. Germline V CDR1 and CDR2: SGHRS, YFSETQ. The CDR3 is made up of 16 amino acids. The CDR3 DNA is TGCGCCAGCAGCTTGGATGCGGGGGGGCCAAACAATGAGCAGTTCTTC. This sequence encodes CASSLDAGGPNNEQFF. Full variable domain (rest looked up from reference TRBV5-1 and TRBJ2-1): KAGVTQTPRYLIKTRGQQVTLSCSPISGHRSVSWYQQTPGQGLQFLFEYFSETQRNKGNFPGRFSGRQFSNSRSEMNVSTLELGDSALYLCASSLDAGGPNNEQFFGPGTRLTVL.

This clone was seen a handful of times. The rearrangement links TRBV7-2 to TRBJ1-1; D perhaps matches TRBD1 (6 bases). The CDR3 extends over 12 amino acids. The ends were cut back, 6 bases at V and 11 bases at J, with 16 bases in the middle. CDR1 is SGHTA, CDR2 FQGNSA, per germline. The CDR3 DNA reads as TGTGCCAGCAGTCGTACAGGGACCCTTGCTTTCTTT. Protein sequence: CASSRTGTLAFF.

This chain connects TRBV27 to TRBJ2-1; possibly TRBD2 for D (6 bases). V was pared by 2 bases and J by 0 bases, with 8 bases between. The germline V gene has CDR1 MNHEY and CDR2 SMNVEV (reference sequence). This CDR3 has 15 amino acids. The CDR3 loop reads CASSLAGSSYNEQFF. CDR3 sequence (DNA): TGTGCCAGCAGTTTAGCGGGGAGCTCCTACAATGAGCAGTTCTTC.

This chain links TRBV6-6 with TRBJ1-1; D is perhaps TRBD1 (6 bases). This CDR3 has 12 residues. Germline V CDR1 and CDR2: MNHNY, SVGAGI (reference sequence). Trimming took off 7 bases at V and 1 base at J, with 7 bases between the two ends. CDR3 region: CASTQGNTEAFF. CDR3 DNA sequence: TGTGCCAGCACACAGGGGAACACTGAAGCTTTCTTT.

V gene TRBV6-4 combines with J gene TRBJ2-2; D is perhaps TRBD1 (6 bases). V lost 6 bases, J lost 5 bases, and 10 bases lay in between. CDR3 length: 13 amino acids. From germline, CDR1 is MRHNA and CDR2 SNTAGT. DNA of the CDR3: TGTGCCAGCAGACAGGGTAGTACCGGGGAGCTGTTTTTT. Translating it yields CASRQGSTGELFF.

The chain couples TRBV5-1 to TRBJ1-2; TRBD1 matches at 7 bases. The CDR3 covers 13 residues. J gave up 6 bases and V 0 bases, and 2 bases lay outside the gene matches. Germline CDR1 reads SGHRS; CDR2 reads YFSETQ. Here the CDR3 DNA reads TGCGCCAGCAGCTTGGACGGGACAGATGGCTACACCTTC. Protein: CASSLDGTDGYTF.

V gene TRBV27 combines with J gene TRBJ1-4; TRBD1 matches 7 bases. Losses at the gene ends were 6 bases for V and 8 bases for J; bases not matched to a gene: 24. The CDR3 consists of 19 residues. Germline CDR1 and CDR2: MNHEY and SMNVEV (reference sequence). The chain's CDR3 is CASSNLNPRTGPSWEKLFF. The CDR3, as DNA: TGTGCCAGCAGCAACTTGAACCCCCGGACAGGTCCCTCCTGGGAAAAACTGTTTTTT. The full variable domain, in which reference TRBV27 and TRBJ1-4 provide the parts outside the CDR3, is EAQVTQNPRYLITVTGKKLTVTCSQNMNHEYMSWYRQDPGLGLRQIYYSMNVEVTDKGDVPEGYKVSRKEKRNFPLILESPSPNQTSLYFCASSNLNPRTGPSWEKLFFGSGTQLSVL.

This chain links TRBV7-2 with TRBJ1-6; TRBD1 matches 7 bases. The V gene end was trimmed by 2 bases and the J gene end by 6 bases; junction bases not matched to a gene: 1. CDR3 length equals 14 residues. CDR1 SGHTA and CDR2 FQGNSA come from the germline V gene. The CDR3 reads CASSLTGANSPLHF. The CDR3 DNA reads as TGTGCCAGCAGCTTAACAGGGGCTAATTCACCCCTCCACTTT.

V and J are TRBV19 and TRBJ1-3, with TRBD1 identical over 8 bases. Germline V gene lookup returns CDR1 LNHDA and CDR2 SQIVND (reference sequence). The length of the CDR3 is 13 residues. Losses at the gene ends were 9 bases for V and 4 bases for J; bases not matched to a gene: 5. CDR3 coding DNA: TGTGCCAGCCGACAGGGGACCGGAAACACCATATATTTT. Protein: CASRQGTGNTIYF.

The gene calls are TRBV7-3 and TRBJ1-1, with 9 bases aligning to TRBD1. V was pared by 2 bases and J by 5 bases, with 3 bases of the junction left unmatched. The CDR3 is made up of 14 amino acids. The germline V gene encodes CDR1 SGHTA and CDR2 FQGTGA. The CDR3 nucleotides are TGTGCCAGCAGCTTAGGACAGGGGACGACTGAAGCTTTCTTT. Protein product: CASSLGQGTTEAFF.

The V call is TRBV5-5, the J call TRBJ2-7; tentative D call: TRBD1 (6 bases). Germline CDR1 and CDR2: SGHKS and YYEKEE (reference sequence). CDR3 length equals 16 residues. With 3 bases removed from V and 2 bases from J, the gap between germline ends came to 18 bases. The CDR3 nucleotides are TGTGCCAGCAGCTCGGATTCAGGGGATTTCACCTACGAGCAGTACTTC. Translated, it gives CASSSDSGDFTYEQYF.

This clone was picked up one time. CDR3 protein: CASSLRGLGTDTQYF. In nucleotides, the CDR3 is TGTGCCAGCAGTTTACGGGGTCTAGGCACAGATACGCAGTATTTT. The chain links TRBV27 to TRBJ2-3; D is perhaps TRBD2 (5 bases). Germline V gene sequence: CDR1 MNHEY, CDR2 SMNVEV (reference sequence). The V end was cut by 2 bases, the J end by 1 base, with 10 bases between. The length of the CDR3 is 15 residues.